This is a list of T cell receptor beta chains from one sample in a study of shared clonotypes between healthy human individuals. Clones were read by immunoSEQ multiplex PCR, and TCRdb kept only the in-frame ones, dropping some. The sample has 2 million to 2.5 million clones; about 94% are singletons. The specimen was naive CD4+ T cells sorted from blood. These receptors all stem from a man aged 18 to 29 in good health. Both conserved end residues are part of each CDR3. The D gene is left open where the match is weak. Only some rows state a clone size, as once, few, many or a class for expanded clones.

. . TRBJ1-2 TRBV18 TGTGCCAGCTCATCCGGGACGGGAGTAAAGGGCTACACCTTC CASSSGTGVKGYTF
TRBD1 . TRBJ2-1 TRBV19 TGTGCCAGTAGTATCACAGGGGCGGTCATCTATGAGCAGTTCTTC CASSITGAVIYEQFF
TRBD1 . TRBJ1-2 TRBV7-8 TGTGCCAGCAGCTTAGCGCTAGGGACAGGGAATGGCTACACCTTC CASSLALGTGNGYTF
TRBD1 . TRBJ2-7 TRBV9 TGTGCCAGCAGCGTAGAGACAGGGGTGGGTGCCTACGAGCAGTACTTC CASSVETGVGAYEQYF
. . TRBJ1-2 TRBV28 TGTGCCAGCAGTTTGCACAGTGCCTATGGCTACACCTTC CASSLHSAYGYTF
TRBD2 . TRBJ2-7 TRBV7-9 TGTGCCAGCAGCCCCGGACTAGTTCGGAGCTACGAGCAGTACTTC CASSPGLVRSYEQYF
. . TRBJ2-2 TRBV5-1 TGCGCCAGCAGCCGGGAGCGAGCGAACACCGGGGAGCTGTTTTTT CASSRERANTGELFF
TRBD1 . TRBJ2-5 TRBV6-1 TGTGCCAGCAGTGAACCAGGGGGCCAAGAGACCCAGTACTTC CASSEPGGQETQYF
TRBD2 once TRBJ2-5 TRBV5-1 TGCGCCAGCAGCGTTTACAATGGGGGGGATGGGACCCAGTACTTC CASSVYNGGDGTQYF
TRBD1 once TRBJ1-1 TRBV30 TGTGCCTGGAGTAAGGGGGGACAGGGGTTCACTGAAGCTTTCTTT CAWSKGGQGFTEAFF
TRBD1 . TRBJ2-5 TRBV5-4 TGTGCCAGCAGCTTACTTGGACAGGGGGCGGTGGAGACCCAGTACTTC CASSLLGQGAVETQYF
TRBD2 once TRBJ2-7 TRBV7-4 TGTGCCAGCAGCAGGGAGGGACTGCCTGGCAGTCTACTGAGCTCCTACGAGCAGTACTTC CASSREGLPGSLLSSYEQYF
TRBD2 . TRBJ2-2 TRBV2 TGTGCCAGCACCCCGAGCGGGAGCCCAGCCGGGGAGCTGTTTTTT CASTPSGSPAGELFF
. . TRBJ1-5 TRBV4-2 TGTGCCAGCAGCCAAGACCGGGTAGGGGATCAGCCCCAGCATTTT CASSQDRVGDQPQHF
TRBD2 . TRBJ2-3 TRBV18 TGTGCCAGCTCACCACGGCGGGAGACAGATACGCAGTATTTT CASSPRRETDTQYF
TRBD2 . TRBJ2-5 TRBV2 TGTGCCAGCAGACCTTACGGTAGCGGGGGGGCGGAGACCCAGTACTTC CASRPYGSGGAETQYF
. . TRBJ2-7 TRBV4-1 TGCGCCAGCAGCCAGCCGCCCGAGTTTTCGGACACCTACGAGCAGTACTTC CASSQPPEFSDTYEQYF
. . TRBJ2-7 TRBV14 TGTGCCAGCAGCAATGGGGGGGCCTCCTCCTACGAGCAGTACTTC CASSNGGASSYEQYF
. . TRBJ2-1 TRBV7-2 TGTGCCAGCAGCCATAGGACTCGAACCTACAATGAGCAGTTCTTC CASSHRTRTYNEQFF
TRBD1 . TRBJ2-7 TRBV27 TGTGCCAGCAGTTTTCGGCAGGGGGCCTACGAGCAGTACTTC CASSFRQGAYEQYF
. few TRBJ1-4 TRBV19 TGTGCCAGTAGTCGGACAGCCACTAATGAAAAACTGTTTTTT CASSRTATNEKLFF
TRBD2 . TRBJ2-3 TRBV29-1 TGCAGCGTTGAGACTAGCGGGAGAGATACGCAGTATTTT CSVETSGRDTQYF
. . TRBJ1-1 TRBV29-1 TGCAGCGTTGAGGGTCGGGGGGCAAACACTGAAGCTTTCTTT CSVEGRGANTEAFF
TRBD2 . TRBJ2-1 TRBV14 TGTGCCAGCAGTCCCCGACTAGCGGGAGACAATGAGCAGTTCTTC CASSPRLAGDNEQFF
. . TRBJ1-1 TRBV13 TGTGCCAGCAGTCCCGCCGGAAGAGGGGGGAGACCTGAAGCTTTCTTT CASSPAGRGGRPEAFF
TRBD2 . TRBJ2-3 TRBV7-2 TGTGCCAGCAGCTCCGGACTAGCGGGGGATACGCAGTATTTT CASSSGLAGDTQYF
TRBD1 once TRBJ2-2 TRBV7-6 TGTGCCAGCAGCTTATTGACAGGGGCCACCGGGGAGCTGTTTTTT CASSLLTGATGELFF
. . TRBJ1-5 TRBV18 TGTGCCAGCTCACCCTCTAAGGATAATCAGCCCCAGCATTTT CASSPSKDNQPQHF
. . TRBJ2-7 TRBV15 TGTGCCACCAGCACCGAGCGGCAGGGCCTCTTCTACGAGCAGTACTTC CATSTERQGLFYEQYF
. . TRBJ1-4 TRBV5-4 TGTGCCAGCAGCGCAATGATACAGGGAGTTCATGAAAAACTGTTTTTT CASSAMIQGVHEKLFF
. . TRBJ1-1 TRBV30 TGTGCCTGGAGCGTGCTGGGGGCGCGGACTGAAGCTTTCTTT CAWSVLGARTEAFF
TRBD2 . TRBJ2-2 TRBV11-2 TGTGCCAGCAGCTCCCTACTTAGCGGGACCGGGGAGCTGTTTTTT CASSSLLSGTGELFF
TRBD1 . TRBJ2-2 TRBV19 TGTGCCAGTAGTTCTATACGGACAGGGAGCACCGGGGAGCTGTTTTTT CASSSIRTGSTGELFF
. . TRBJ1-5 TRBV2 TGTGCCAGCATCGCTCAGGGGCTAGGCAATCAGCCCCAGCATTTT CASIAQGLGNQPQHF
. . TRBJ1-1 TRBV7-2 TGTGCCAGCAGCGTATACGGGACCCCTGGGACTGAAGCTTTCTTT CASSVYGTPGTEAFF
TRBD1 . TRBJ1-4 TRBV25-1 TGTGCCAGCAGTGCCCCAGGGGGGACAGGGCGGGGAAAACTGTTTTTT CASSAPGGTGRGKLFF
. . TRBJ2-3 TRBV14 TGTGCCAGCAGCCAGTACGAGGGGGTTATTGTGGATACGCAGTATTTT CASSQYEGVIVDTQYF
. . TRBJ1-5 TRBV28 TGTGCCAGCAGCCTCACTAGCAATCAGCCCCAGCATTTT CASSLTSNQPQHF
. . TRBJ1-2 TRBV18 TGTGCCAGCTCACCCACGGAAAACTATGGCTACACCTTC CASSPTENYGYTF
. . TRBJ1-6 TRBV11-2 TGTGCCAGCAGCTTAGCGGACAGCGGATCACCCCTCCACTTT CASSLADSGSPLHF
TRBD2 . TRBJ2-6 TRBV7-9 TGTGCCAGCAGCCCCGGGACTAGCGGGGGTGGGGCCAACGTCCTGACTTTC CASSPGTSGGGANVLTF
. . TRBJ2-4 TRBV5-6 TGTGCCAGCAGCTTGAGCGGCAGATTCCTAGCCAAAAACATTCAGTACTTC CASSLSGRFLAKNIQYF
TRBD2 . TRBJ2-3 TRBV28 TGTGCCAGCAGTTTCGAGTGGAAGAGGCTAGCGGCAGCAGATACGCAGTATTTT CASSFEWKRLAAADTQYF
. . TRBJ1-1 TRBV30 TGTGCCTGGGCGAGGATGGGACACACTGAAGCTTTCTTT CAWARMGHTEAFF
. once TRBJ1-2 TRBV7-2 TGTGCCAGCAGCCCCACGCCGGAGGGTACGTTCTATGGCTACACCTTC CASSPTPEGTFYGYTF
TRBD2 . TRBJ2-2 TRBV6-1 TGTGCCAGCAGGGACGGGAGGGAAACCGGGGAGCTGTTTTTT CASRDGRETGELFF
. . TRBJ2-3 TRBV9 TGTGCCAGCAGCGTAGCTACTTCCGGGACCAGCACAGATACGCAGTATTTT CASSVATSGTSTDTQYF
. . TRBJ1-2 TRBV28 TGTGCCAGCAGTCTCCCCCCTGGAGGGGGGGCGAGGGGCTACACCTTC CASSLPPGGGARGYTF
TRBD1 . TRBJ1-2 TRBV7-9 TGTGCCAGCAGCTTAATCGCAGGGGGAAACTATGGCTACACCTTC CASSLIAGGNYGYTF